Each of the 9 T cell receptor beta chains below was sequenced from the same sample in a study of T and B cells in COVID-19 patients (dated by TCRdb to about 2020). TRB repertoires were amplified from about 260-540 ng of genomic DNA extracted from blood. The sequencer was an Illumina MiSeq. TRB rearrangements were amplified by multiplex PCR with BIOMED2 TRB-A/B primer pools. Starting from the raw public reads, TCRdb applied fastp trimming at Q25, assembled clones with MiXCR and retained in-frame beta chains. Rows with one shared CDR3 protein collapse into an entry with the most common genes and DNA. Recorded for this sample are over 10,000 distinct CDR3 sequences; over 25% of them occurred a single time. In total, the top ten clones hold 4% to 5% of the sample. Sequencing used blood. These receptors were taken from a human donor who had recovered from COVID-19.

The CDR3 protein is CASSLAQSNQPQHF. CDR3 DNA: TGTGCCAGCAGCTTAGCGCAAAGCAATCAGCCCCAGCATTTT. V usage is TRBV7-9 and J usage is TRBJ1-5, with D hard to call. CDR1 is SEHNR, CDR2 FQNEAQ, per germline (reference sequence). The V end lost 0 bases, the J end lost 1 base, and 4 bases lay between the germline ends. The CDR3 runs 14 residues.

This sequence joins TRBV20-1 and TRBJ2-7; 7 bases match TRBD2. J was trimmed by 5 bases and V by 3 bases; bases with no gene match: 10. CDR3 length: 14 residues. In germline, CDR1 is DFQATT, CDR2 SNEGSKA (reference sequence). The chain's CDR3 is CSARVAGRAHEQYF. For the CDR3, the DNA is TGCAGTGCTAGGGTTGCAGGGAGGGCCCACGAGCAGTACTTC.

This rearrangement joins TRBV28 to TRBJ1-6; D possibly corresponds to TRBD1 (5 bases). Germline CDR1 MDHEN, CDR2 SYDVKM. This CDR3 region has 14 residues. Trimming removed 4 bases from V and 8 bases from J, with 12 bases in between. The DNA of the CDR3 is TGTGCCAGCAGTTCTGGCAGGGTGTATTCACCCCTCCACTTT. It specifies CASSSGRVYSPLHF.

The V call is TRBV20-1, the J call TRBJ1-1; TRBD1 matches at 7 bases. V trimming: 2 bases; J trimming: 0 bases; junction bases outside the gene matches: 3. This CDR3 is built from 14 residues. Per the germline V gene, CDR1 is DFQATT and CDR2 is SNEGSKA (reference sequence). The CDR3 bases are TGCAGTGCTAGACAAGACAGGGTGAACACTGAAGCTTTCTTT. It encodes CSARQDRVNTEAFF.

CDR3 DNA: TGCAGTGCTAGATCTGGGGATGAGAATCAGCCCCAGCATTTT. Translated, it gives CSARSGDENQPQHF. J is TRBJ1-5 and V is TRBV20-1; D call uncertain. Looked up from germline, CDR1 is DFQATT and CDR2 is SNEGSKA (reference sequence). The V gene lost 2 bases and the J gene lost 4 bases, with 12 bases spanning the gap. The length of the CDR3 is 14 residues.

There are many counts of this clonotype. A read error may account for a junction end that differs from germline. The rearrangement joins TRBV12-3 or TRBV12-4 to TRBJ1-2, with 8 bases that match TRBD1. CDR3 length: 11 amino acids. CDR3 bases: TGTGCCAGCAGTCTGAACCGGGACAGGATCTTC. Its protein is CASSLNRDRIF.

On this clonotype itself: This may stem from a read error, because a much larger clone lies one nucleotide away. J is TRBJ2-7 and V is TRBV5-5; D is uncertain. The CDR3 is 11 amino acids. Germline CDR1 SGHKS, CDR2 YYEKEE (reference sequence). Trimming took 0 bases from V and 7 from J, leaving 5 bases between them. The CDR3 DNA reads as TGTGCCAGCAGCTTGGAGGGTGAGCAGTACTTC. This encodes CASSLEGEQYF.

The rearrangement joins TRBV5-1 to TRBJ2-5; D not resolved. CDR3 length: 15 residues. The V end lost 0 bases, the J end lost 5 bases, and 14 bases lay between the germline ends. Germline-derived CDR1 and CDR2 are SGHRS and YFSETQ. The chain's CDR3 is CASSLAGLQWETQYF. The CDR3 DNA reads as TGCGCCAGCAGCTTGGCCGGGCTTCAGTGGGAGACCCAGTACTTC.

V usage is TRBV10-3 and J usage is TRBJ1-3; D is unclear. V was pared by 6 bases and J by 5 bases, with 5 bases between. The germline V gene has CDR1 ENHRY and CDR2 SYGVKD. The CDR3 contains 11 residues. CDR3 DNA sequence: TGTGCCATCAGGACTCGAAACACCATATATTTT. This sequence encodes CAIRTRNTIYF.